This record looks at one T cell receptor beta chain sequence and its context. The antigen is unknown. The data derive from a study of OX40 agonist ivuxolimab in advanced cancers. Notes on the study in general: Blood T cells, both CD4+ and CD8+, expanded clonally by week 6 at 0.1 to 3.0 mg/kg. The authors did not determine the antigen specificity of the expanded peripheral T cells.

Profiled with immunoSEQ multiplex PCR; TCRdb holds only in-frame clones, not every one. Among around 95,000 clones listed, approximately 89% were seen once. V gave up 6 bases and J gave up 6 bases, with 20 bases separating them. This CDR3 contains 16 residues. The germline V gene has CDR1 MNHNY and CDR2 SVGAGI (reference sequence). The specimen comprised CD4+ or CD8+ T cells sorted from blood, sampled in a trial of the OX40 agonist ivuxolimab. V is TRBV6-6 and J is TRBJ2-2; tentative D call: TRBD1 (6 bases). The sequence came from an adult with an advanced solid tumor such as melanoma, head and neck, liver or kidney cancer. CDR3 sequence: CASSPGWGRQPGELFF. The CDR3 region has the DNA TGTGCCAGCAGCCCAGGGTGGGGGCGGCAACCCGGGGAGCTGTTTTTT.